This TCR beta chain is drawn from a study of blood T cell repertoires in COVID-19. Study-wide context: The origin of the acute and convalescent COVID-19 samples was the United States, Italy and Spain. PBMCs, B-cell-depleted T cells, or T cells provided the cDNA or gDNA that made up the material.

In the study's own analysis: Amplification of reference gene primers was used by the study to estimate nucleated cell counts. Method: immunoSEQ multiplex PCR; TCRdb's copy keeps in-frame clones and lacks some. V, J and clone size are those of that table, while D and trimming were read from the DNA. The data hold 35,000 to 45,000 clones, with roughly 84% observed a single time. Germline V CDR1 and CDR2: MGHRA, YSYEKL. This CDR3 region has 17 residues. V lost 0 bases and J lost 2, with 16 bases in between. This chain uses TRBV4-1 with TRBJ2-5; a weak D match, TRBD2 (5 bases). The receptor was derived from a human donor in a cohort sampled during active COVID-19. Sequencing was carried out using peripheral blood. CDR3 in DNA: TGCGCCAGCAGCCAAGATGAGCGGCGGGCTGGGCAAGAGACCCAGTACTTC. Translating gives CASSQDERRAGQETQYF.